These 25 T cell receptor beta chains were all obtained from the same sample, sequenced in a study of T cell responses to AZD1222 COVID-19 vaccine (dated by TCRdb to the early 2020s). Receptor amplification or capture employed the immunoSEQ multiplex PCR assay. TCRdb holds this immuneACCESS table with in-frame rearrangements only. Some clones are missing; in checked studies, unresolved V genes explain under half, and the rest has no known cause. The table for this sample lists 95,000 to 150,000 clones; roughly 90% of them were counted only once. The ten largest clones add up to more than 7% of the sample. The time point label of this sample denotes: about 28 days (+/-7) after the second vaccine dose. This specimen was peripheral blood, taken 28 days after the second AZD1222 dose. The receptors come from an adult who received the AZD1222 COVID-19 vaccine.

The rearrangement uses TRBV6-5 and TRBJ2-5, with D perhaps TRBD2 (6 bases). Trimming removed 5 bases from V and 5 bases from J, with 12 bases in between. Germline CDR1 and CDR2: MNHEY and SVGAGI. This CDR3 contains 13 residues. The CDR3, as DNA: TGTGCCAGCAGTCCTCCGGGGGAGGAGACCCAGTACTTC. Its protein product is CASSPPGEETQYF.

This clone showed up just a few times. CDR3: CASNLYRPVPYEQYF. The CDR3 DNA sequence: TGTGCCAGCAACCTGTATCGGCCCGTTCCCTACGAGCAGTACTTC. The chain links TRBV5-6 to TRBJ2-7; D unresolved. The CDR3 runs 15 residues. Germline CDR1 SGHDT, CDR2 YYEEEE. Trimming took off 6 bases at V and 2 bases at J, with 18 bases between the two ends.

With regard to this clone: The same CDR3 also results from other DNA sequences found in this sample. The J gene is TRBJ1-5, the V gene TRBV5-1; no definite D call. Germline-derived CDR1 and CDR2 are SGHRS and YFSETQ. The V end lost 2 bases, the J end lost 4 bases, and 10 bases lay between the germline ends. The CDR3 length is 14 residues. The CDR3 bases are TGCGCCAGCAGCTTAGACGGATTAAATCAGCCCCAGCATTTT. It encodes CASSLDGLNQPQHF.

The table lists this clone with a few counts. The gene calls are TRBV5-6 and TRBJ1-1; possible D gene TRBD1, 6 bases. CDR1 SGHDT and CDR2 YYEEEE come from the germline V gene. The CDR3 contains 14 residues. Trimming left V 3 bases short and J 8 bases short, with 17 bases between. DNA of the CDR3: TGTGCCAGCAGCTGGGTTGCCAGGGGAGTCGAAGCTTTCTTT. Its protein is CASSWVARGVEAFF.

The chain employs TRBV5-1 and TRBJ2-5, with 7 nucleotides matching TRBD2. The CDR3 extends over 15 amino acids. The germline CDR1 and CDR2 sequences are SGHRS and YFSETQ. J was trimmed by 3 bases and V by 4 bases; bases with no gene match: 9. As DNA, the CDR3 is TGCGCCAGCAGCCCTGGGGACTACGTAGAAGAGACCCAGTACTTC. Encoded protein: CASSPGDYVEETQYF.

The CDR3 spells CASSLELAITDTQYF. The CDR3 coding sequence is TGTGCCAGCAGCTTAGAACTAGCTATCACAGATACGCAGTATTTT. J is TRBJ2-3 and V is TRBV11-1; D is possibly TRBD2 (6 bases). The CDR3 spans 15 residues. V was pared by 1 base and J by 2 bases, with 10 bases between. Per the germline V gene, CDR1 is SGHAT and CDR2 is FQDESV (reference sequence).

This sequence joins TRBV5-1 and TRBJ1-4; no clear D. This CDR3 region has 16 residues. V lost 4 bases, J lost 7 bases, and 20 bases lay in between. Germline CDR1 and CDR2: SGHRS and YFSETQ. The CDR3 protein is CASSPPGGVGGEKLFF. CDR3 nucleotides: TGCGCCAGCAGCCCCCCTGGTGGAGTTGGCGGTGAAAAACTGTTTTTT.

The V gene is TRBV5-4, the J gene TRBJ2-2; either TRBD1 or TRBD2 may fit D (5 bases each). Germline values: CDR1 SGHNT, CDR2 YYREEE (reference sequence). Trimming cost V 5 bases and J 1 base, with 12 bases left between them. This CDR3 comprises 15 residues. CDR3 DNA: TGTGCCAGCAGGTCCGGGACGGTGAACACCGGGGAGCTGTTTTTT. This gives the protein CASRSGTVNTGELFF.

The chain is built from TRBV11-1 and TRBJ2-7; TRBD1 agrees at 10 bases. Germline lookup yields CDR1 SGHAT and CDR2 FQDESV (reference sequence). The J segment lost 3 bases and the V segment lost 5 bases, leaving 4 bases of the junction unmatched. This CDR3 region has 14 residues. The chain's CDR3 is CASSPGQGNYEQYF. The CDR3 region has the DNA TGTGCCAGCAGCCCGGGACAGGGGAACTACGAGCAGTACTTC.

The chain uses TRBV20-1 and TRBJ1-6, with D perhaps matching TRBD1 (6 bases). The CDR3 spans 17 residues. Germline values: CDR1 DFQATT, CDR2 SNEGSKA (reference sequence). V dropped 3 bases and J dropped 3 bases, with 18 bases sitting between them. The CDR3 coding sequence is TGCAGTGCTAGTGGGTTCGGGGGGGGCTTCTATAATTCACCCCTCCACTTT. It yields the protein CSASGFGGGFYNSPLHF.

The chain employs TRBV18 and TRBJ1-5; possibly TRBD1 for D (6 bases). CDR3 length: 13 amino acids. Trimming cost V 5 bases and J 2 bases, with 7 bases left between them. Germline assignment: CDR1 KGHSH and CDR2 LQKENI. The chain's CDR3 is CASSGGGNQPQHF. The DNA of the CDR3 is TGTGCCAGCTCAGGGGGCGGCAATCAGCCCCAGCATTTT.

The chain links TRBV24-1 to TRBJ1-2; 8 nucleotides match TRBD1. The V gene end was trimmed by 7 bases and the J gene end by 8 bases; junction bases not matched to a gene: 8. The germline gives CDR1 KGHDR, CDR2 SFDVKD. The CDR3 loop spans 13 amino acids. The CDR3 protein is CATRQTGAEGYTF. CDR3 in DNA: TGTGCCACCAGACAGACAGGGGCGGAAGGCTACACCTTC.

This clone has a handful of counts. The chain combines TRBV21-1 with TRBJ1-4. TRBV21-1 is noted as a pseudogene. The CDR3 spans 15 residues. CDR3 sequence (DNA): TGTGCCAGCAGCAAAGATTGGGCAACTAATGAAAAACTGTTTTTT. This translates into CASSKDWATNEKLFF.

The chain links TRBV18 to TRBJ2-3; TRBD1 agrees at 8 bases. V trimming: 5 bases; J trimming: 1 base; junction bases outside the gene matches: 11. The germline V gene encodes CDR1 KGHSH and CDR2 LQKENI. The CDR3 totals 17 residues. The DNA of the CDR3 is TGTGCCAGCTCAGCATCTTCAGGGGGCGGCGGCACAGATACGCAGTATTTT. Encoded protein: CASSASSGGGGTDTQYF.

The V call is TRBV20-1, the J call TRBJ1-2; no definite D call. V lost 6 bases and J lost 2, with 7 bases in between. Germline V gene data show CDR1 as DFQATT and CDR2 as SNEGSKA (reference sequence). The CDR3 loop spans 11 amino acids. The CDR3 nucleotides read TGCAGTGCCGGGCACAACTATGGCTACACCTTC. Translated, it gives CSAGHNYGYTF.

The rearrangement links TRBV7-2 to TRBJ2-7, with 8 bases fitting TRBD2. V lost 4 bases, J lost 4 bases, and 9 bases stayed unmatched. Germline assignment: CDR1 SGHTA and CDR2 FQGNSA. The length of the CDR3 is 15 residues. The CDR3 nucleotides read TGTGCCAGCAGCTCCCAGGTCGGGGGGGGATACGAGCAGTACTTC. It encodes CASSSQVGGGYEQYF.

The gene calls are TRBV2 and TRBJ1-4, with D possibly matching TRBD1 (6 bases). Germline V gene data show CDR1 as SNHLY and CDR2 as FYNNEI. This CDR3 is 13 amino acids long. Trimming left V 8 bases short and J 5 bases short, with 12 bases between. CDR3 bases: TGTGCCAGCTACGGACAGCTAAATGAAAAACTGTTTTTT. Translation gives CASYGQLNEKLFF. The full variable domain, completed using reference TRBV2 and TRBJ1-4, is EPEVTQTPSHQVTQMGQEVILRCVPISNHLYFYWYRQILGQKVEFLVSFYNNEISEKSEIFDDQFSVERPDGSNFTLKIRSTKLEDSAMYFCASYGQLNEKLFFGSGTQLSVL.

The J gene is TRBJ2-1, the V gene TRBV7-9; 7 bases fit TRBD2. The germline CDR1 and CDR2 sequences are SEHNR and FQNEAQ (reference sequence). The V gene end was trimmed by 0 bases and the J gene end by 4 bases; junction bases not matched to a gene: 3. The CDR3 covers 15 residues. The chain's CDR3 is CASSLASGPYNEQFF. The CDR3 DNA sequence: TGTGCCAGCAGCTTAGCTAGCGGGCCTTACAATGAGCAGTTCTTC.

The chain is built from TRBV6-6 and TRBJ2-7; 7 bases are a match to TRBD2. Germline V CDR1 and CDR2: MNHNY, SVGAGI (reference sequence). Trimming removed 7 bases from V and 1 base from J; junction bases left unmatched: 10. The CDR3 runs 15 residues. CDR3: CASTSQLASSYEQYF. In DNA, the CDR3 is TGTGCCAGCACCTCTCAACTAGCGTCTTCCTACGAGCAGTACTTC.

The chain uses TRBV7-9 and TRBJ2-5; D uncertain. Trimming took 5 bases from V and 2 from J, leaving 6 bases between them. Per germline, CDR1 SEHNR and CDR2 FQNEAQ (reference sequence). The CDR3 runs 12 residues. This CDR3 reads CASSPSQETQYF. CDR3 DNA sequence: TGTGCCAGCAGCCCATCACAAGAGACCCAGTACTTC.

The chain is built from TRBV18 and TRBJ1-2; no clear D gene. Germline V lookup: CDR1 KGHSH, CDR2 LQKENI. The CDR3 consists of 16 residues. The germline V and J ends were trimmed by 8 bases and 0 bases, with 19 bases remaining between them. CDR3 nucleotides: TGTGCCAGCACTTCGCAACCGGGAGGAACTAACTATGGCTACACCTTC. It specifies CASTSQPGGTNYGYTF.

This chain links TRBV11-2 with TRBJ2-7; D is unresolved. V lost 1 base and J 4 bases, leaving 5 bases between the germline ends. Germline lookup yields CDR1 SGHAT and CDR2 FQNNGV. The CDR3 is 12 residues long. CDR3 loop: CASSLGVYEQYF. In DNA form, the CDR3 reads TGTGCCAGCAGCTTAGGGGTTTACGAGCAGTACTTC.

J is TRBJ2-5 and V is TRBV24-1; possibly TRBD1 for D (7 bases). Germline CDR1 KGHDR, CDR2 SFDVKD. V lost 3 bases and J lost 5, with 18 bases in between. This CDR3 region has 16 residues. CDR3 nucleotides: TGTGCCACCAGTGATCCGGGGAGACAGGGAGGCGAGACCCAGTACTTC. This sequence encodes CATSDPGRQGGETQYF.

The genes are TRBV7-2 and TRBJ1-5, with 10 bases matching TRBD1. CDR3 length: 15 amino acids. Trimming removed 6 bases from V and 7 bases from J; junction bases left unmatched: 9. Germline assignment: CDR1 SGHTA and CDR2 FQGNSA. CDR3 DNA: TGTGCCAGCAGGTCACCGGGACAGGGGATGCAGCCCCAGCATTTT. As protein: CASRSPGQGMQPQHF. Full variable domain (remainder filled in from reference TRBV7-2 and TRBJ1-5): GAGVSQSPSNKVTEKGKDVELRCDPISGHTALYWYRQSLGQGLEFLIYFQGNSAPDKSGLPSDRFSAERTGGSVSTLTIQRTQQEDSAVYLCASRSPGQGMQPQHFGDGTRLSIL.

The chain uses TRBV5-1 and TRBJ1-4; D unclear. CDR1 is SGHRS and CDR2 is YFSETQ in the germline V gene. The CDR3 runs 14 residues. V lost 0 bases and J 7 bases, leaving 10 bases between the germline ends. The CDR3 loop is CASSLGAAVEKLFF. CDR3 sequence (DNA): TGCGCCAGCAGCTTGGGGGCGGCGGTTGAAAAACTGTTTTTT.